This T cell receptor beta chain came from a study of blood T cells in healthy people across ages. Peripheral blood from each donor was collected in a volume of 8 to 10 milliliters. Per sample, no less than 5 micrograms of total RNA were extracted. The CDR3 totals 16 residues. The germline V gene encodes CDR1 SEHNR and CDR2 FQNEAQ (reference sequence). Unmatched junction bases numbered 8, after V lost 5 bases and J lost 6 bases. A sample-barcoded 5' primer and a J-beta primer mix were used in a second PCR of about 7 to 12 cycles. Every molecule of cDNA carried a tag from a template-switch adaptor with 12 random nucleotides. TCRdb called the 5' RACE reads again in MiXCR, with one record for every CDR3 protein. Of about 1,600,000 distinct CDR3 sequences in the sample, 35% to 45% were seen once. Broader study findings: Whereas aged donors had fewer naive CD4+ cells, long-lived donors had more of them and higher diversity.

Note on this clonotype: Its antigen is unknown.

The chain is built from TRBV7-9 and TRBJ2-3; 13 bases map to TRBD2. Sequenced sample: blood. The source of this sequence is a woman younger than 30 in good health. CDR3 loop: CASSAGTSGASDTQYF. The CDR3 region has the DNA TGTGCCAGCAGCGCCGGGACTAGCGGGGCGAGCGATACGCAGTATTTT.